This entry lists 29 T cell receptor beta chains sequenced from one sample in a study of human T cells and chemical hapten exposure. A single record per CDR3 protein comes from TCRdb applying MiXCR to the RACE reads. The sample consists of approximately 370,000 distinct CDR3 sequences, 5% to 6.5% of them appearing once. This sample's time point: pre-sensitization, week 0. Treatment meaning: therapeutic diphenylcyclopropenone sensitization with weekly scalp DPC. This specimen was whole blood, taken in connection with sensitization to the hapten diphenylcyclopropenone (DPC). The receptors here all came from a woman between 18 and 30 years old with alopecia areata. Some clones in this sample may be carry-over from other donors' samples.

This clonotype was seen repeatedly, ten times or more. J is TRBJ1-1 and V is TRBV12-3 or TRBV12-4; D is ambiguous. Trimming removed 4 bases from V and 3 bases from J, with 9 bases in between. The length of the CDR3 is 13 residues. CDR3 DNA sequence: TGTGCCAGCAGTTCGGTCGGGGACACTGAAGCTTTCTTT. This encodes CASSSVGDTEAFF.

This clonotype occurred many times. The chain carries TRBV20-1 and TRBJ1-6, with a tentative D call TRBD1 (5 bases). This CDR3 comprises 14 residues. Looked up from germline, CDR1 is DFQATT and CDR2 is SNEGSKA (reference sequence). Trimming stripped 2 bases from V and 10 bases from J, with 15 bases between. CDR3 coding DNA: TGCAGTGCTAGATCGACAGCCCCCTCGTCACCCCTCCACTTT. Protein product: CSARSTAPSSPLHF.

The genes are TRBV27 and TRBJ1-1, with D possibly TRBD1 on 5 matching bases. CDR1 is MNHEY and CDR2 is SMNVEV in the germline V gene (reference sequence). Deletions cut 6 bases from V and 5 bases from J, with 16 bases between. The CDR3 extends over 14 amino acids. The CDR3: CASSFIQGETEAFF. In nucleotides, the CDR3 is TGTGCCAGCAGCTTCATACAAGGGGAAACTGAAGCTTTCTTT.

The chain joins TRBV7-8 to TRBJ1-2, with D tentatively TRBD1 (6 bases). The CDR3 contains 16 residues. The V and J ends lost 1 base and 3 bases respectively, with 15 bases between them. Germline V gene lookup returns CDR1 SGHVS and CDR2 FQNEAQ. The CDR3 nucleotides are TGTGCCAGCAGCTTAGAGTACAGGGCTATTGACTATGGCTACACCTTC. Amino acid sequence: CASSLEYRAIDYGYTF.

This clonotype was recorded many times. The chain couples TRBV4-2 to TRBJ2-2; 11 nucleotides align to TRBD2. J was trimmed by 5 bases and V by 0 bases; bases with no gene match: 5. The length of the CDR3 is 17 residues. Germline V gives CDR1 LGHNA, CDR2 YNFKEQ. CDR3 loop: CASSQEALAGGTGELFF. In DNA form, the CDR3 reads TGTGCCAGCAGCCAAGAGGCGTTAGCGGGGGGGACCGGGGAGCTGTTTTTT.

A note on this clonotype: The germline gene is not matched at one end of the junction; a read error may be the cause. The CDR3 spells CAGSFKRVTEAFF. The CDR3 nucleotides read TGTGCCGGCAGTTTCAAGAGGGTTACTGAAGCTTTCTTT. The V call is TRBV28, the J call TRBJ1-1; D is ambiguous. Germline CDR1 MDHEN, CDR2 SYDVKM. CDR3 length: 13 residues.

The rearrangement joins TRBV12-3 or TRBV12-4 to TRBJ2-1, with D hard to call. Deletions cut 2 bases from V and 0 bases from J, with 5 bases between. The CDR3 extends over 14 amino acids. In DNA form, the CDR3 reads TGTGCCAGCAGTTTAATCGGCTCCTACAATGAGCAGTTCTTC. Residues: CASSLIGSYNEQFF.

This clonotype was picked up a small number of times. The chain links TRBV11-3 to TRBJ2-7, with D perhaps matching TRBD2 (7 bases). The germline V gene encodes CDR1 SGHNT and CDR2 YENEEA. The length of the CDR3 is 15 residues. V shed 1 base and J shed 1 base, with 11 bases lying between them. The CDR3, as DNA: TGTGCCAGCAGCTTAGGACGGGGGGCGTCCTACGAGCAGTACTTC. Protein product: CASSLGRGASYEQYF.

This clonotype was observed a handful of times. The V gene is TRBV12-3 or TRBV12-4, the J gene TRBJ2-7, with D possibly matching TRBD2 (7 bases). The CDR3 sequence is 15 residues long. Deletions cut 3 bases from V and 1 base from J, with 13 bases between. The CDR3 is CASSFVGGLSYEQYF. The CDR3 nucleotides are TGTGCCAGCAGTTTCGTGGGGGGGCTATCCTACGAGCAGTACTTC.

This rearrangement joins TRBV7-8 to TRBJ1-1, with TRBD1 matching 12 bases. V dropped 1 base and J dropped 5; count of bases not matched to a gene: 8. Germline V gene sequence: CDR1 SGHVS, CDR2 FQNEAQ. There are 17 residues in the CDR3. CDR3 bases: TGTGCCAGCAGCTTAGTAGTTGGGACAGGGGGCACTACTGAAGCTTTCTTT. It yields the protein CASSLVVGTGGTTEAFF.

This chain joins TRBV4-3 and TRBJ1-1; TRBD1 matches at 8 bases. This CDR3 has 17 amino acids. Looked up from germline, CDR1 is LGHNA and CDR2 is YSLEER. Germline trimming cut 2 bases from V and 0 bases from J; bases unmatched to any gene: 8. The chain's CDR3 is CASSQFPRGLMNTEAFF. DNA of the CDR3: TGCGCCAGCAGCCAATTCCCCAGGGGGCTTATGAACACTGAAGCTTTCTTT.

The sample holds a few counts of this clonotype. The gene calls are TRBV3-1 and TRBJ1-1; D perhaps matches TRBD1 (5 bases). V lost 0 bases, J lost 10 bases, and 12 bases lay in between. Germline lookup yields CDR1 LGHDT and CDR2 YNNKEL (reference sequence). CDR3 length equals 13 residues. DNA of the CDR3: TGTGCCAGCAGCCAAGATTACAGGCACGCAGCTTTCTTT. It yields the protein CASSQDYRHAAFF.

This clonotype has a count of ten or more. The chain couples TRBV12-3 or TRBV12-4 to TRBJ2-1, with 8 bases that match TRBD2. Trimming took 6 bases from V and 8 from J; bases not matched to a gene: 15. This CDR3 is 16 amino acids long. CDR3 loop: CASSSRGGGLLDEQFF. CDR3 nucleotides: TGTGCCAGCAGCTCCCGGGGGGGGGGCCTGTTGGATGAGCAGTTCTTC.

This clonotype showed up many times. The chain joins TRBV20-1 to TRBJ1-2; D may be TRBD1 (6 bases). CDR3 size: 14 residues. Germline lookup yields CDR1 DFQATT and CDR2 SNEGSKA (reference sequence). V lost 4 bases to trimming and J lost 6 bases, with 18 bases between them. The CDR3 sequence: CSAIIGTSFDGYTF. The CDR3, as DNA: TGCAGTGCTATTATCGGGACAAGTTTCGATGGCTACACCTTC.

This clonotype was observed at least ten times. The V gene is TRBV7-9, the J gene TRBJ1-4; no firm D call. CDR1 is SEHNR and CDR2 is FQNEAQ in the germline V gene (reference sequence). The V and J ends lost 0 bases and 0 bases respectively, with 8 bases between them. This CDR3 is 16 amino acids long. CDR3 DNA sequence: TGTGCCAGCAGCTTAGCGATAATCGCAACTAATGAAAAACTGTTTTTT. It is translated as CASSLAIIATNEKLFF.

This clonotype was seen a handful of times. The CDR3 nucleotides read TGTGCCAGCAGCTTGTCTGACGGAATTTATAGCAATCAGCCCCAGCATTTT. Its translation: CASSLSDGIYSNQPQHF. This sequence joins TRBV5-6 and TRBJ1-5, with no clear D. The CDR3 runs to 17 residues. V shed 1 base and J shed 0 bases, with 14 bases lying between them. Germline loops: CDR1 SGHDT, CDR2 YYEEEE.

This clonotype appeared many times. The chain links TRBV28 to TRBJ2-5; no clear D. Trimming cost V 4 bases and J 2 bases, with 20 bases left between them. This CDR3 is built from 17 residues. Germline CDR1 MDHEN, CDR2 SYDVKM. The CDR3 nucleotides read TGTGCCAGCAGTTCCCTCCGTGATGGATCGTCGCAAGAGACCCAGTACTTC. Translating gives CASSSLRDGSSQETQYF.

The sample holds a few counts of this clonotype. The V gene is TRBV27, the J gene TRBJ2-1; D is undetermined. Germline-derived CDR1 and CDR2 are MNHEY and SMNVEV (reference sequence). V shed 1 base and J shed 4 bases, with 11 bases lying between them. The CDR3 is made up of 15 amino acids. The CDR3 DNA reads TGTGCCAGCAGTTTATTAGTCCAGAAATACAATGAGCAGTTCTTC. It specifies CASSLLVQKYNEQFF.

The sample holds a few counts of this clonotype. CDR3 sequence reads: CASSFRGALTYSNQPQHF. The CDR3 DNA is TGTGCCAGCAGTTTCCGAGGGGCCCTAACTTATAGCAATCAGCCCCAGCATTTT. The V call is TRBV28, the J call TRBJ1-5; D is possibly TRBD1 (5 bases). Trimming took off 3 bases at V and 0 bases at J, with 18 bases between the two ends. This CDR3 spans 18 amino acids. Germline V CDR1 and CDR2: MDHEN, SYDVKM.

The table lists this clonotype with many counts. The CDR3 nucleotides are TGTGCCAGCAGCCCACCAGGGGGGAGCTCCTACAATGAGCAGTTCTTC. As protein: CASSPPGGSSYNEQFF. The V gene is TRBV9, the J gene TRBJ2-1, with a possible D match to TRBD1 (7 bases). CDR1 and CDR2 from the germline V gene are SGDLS and YYNGEE. V was shortened by 4 bases and J by 0 bases, with 14 bases between the two germline ends. This CDR3 has 16 amino acids.

The V and J genes are TRBV6-5 and TRBJ2-3; 7 bases line up with TRBD2. V was pared by 2 bases and J by 2 bases, with 7 bases of the junction left unmatched. CDR3 length: 16 amino acids. The germline V gene has CDR1 MNHEY and CDR2 SVGAGI. In DNA form, the CDR3 reads TGTGCCAGCAGTTACGGAGGTGGGGGGGTCACAGATACGCAGTATTTT. It is translated as CASSYGGGGVTDTQYF.

Ten or more counts support this clonotype. The J gene is TRBJ2-2, the V gene TRBV5-1; D unresolved. In germline, CDR1 is SGHRS, CDR2 YFSETQ. Trimming removed 2 bases at V and 1 base at J, with 9 bases between. The CDR3 is 15 amino acids. Here the CDR3 reads CASSFDRENTGELFF. DNA for the CDR3: TGCGCCAGCAGCTTTGACCGAGAGAACACCGGGGAGCTGTTTTTT. Supplemented by reference TRBV5-1 and TRBJ2-2, the full variable domain reads KAGVTQTPRYLIKTRGQQVTLSCSPISGHRSVSWYQQTPGQGLQFLFEYFSETQRNKGNFPGRFSGRQFSNSRSEMNVSTLELGDSALYLCASSFDRENTGELFFGEGSRLTVL.

This clonotype was seen repeatedly, ten times or more. The gene calls are TRBV20-1 and TRBJ2-5; 11 bases align to TRBD2. Looked up from germline, CDR1 is DFQATT and CDR2 is SNEGSKA (reference sequence). The CDR3 runs 12 residues. V was pared by 6 bases and J by 7 bases, with 4 bases of the junction left unmatched. The DNA of the CDR3 is TGCAGTGCCGTAGCGGGGGGGGCGACCCAGTACTTC. This encodes CSAVAGGATQYF.

The chain links TRBV6-5 to TRBJ2-5, with D perhaps matching TRBD1 or TRBD2 (6 bases each). Germline CDR1 reads MNHEY; CDR2 reads SVGAGI. This CDR3 region has 16 residues. The germline V and J ends were trimmed by 5 bases and 1 base, with 17 bases remaining between them. The CDR3 DNA follows: TGTGCCAGCAGTCGAAAGACAGGAGGGGGCCAAGAGACCCAGTACTTC. Translated: CASSRKTGGGQETQYF.

The rearrangement uses TRBV7-9 and TRBJ1-5; D is perhaps TRBD1 (5 bases). CDR1 and CDR2 (germline): SEHNR, FQNEAQ (reference sequence). V was trimmed by 1 base and J by 5 bases, leaving 15 bases between them. There are 16 residues in the CDR3. The CDR3 coding sequence is TGTGCCAGCAGCTTAGGCTTGGCAGGGATGGATCAGCCCCAGCATTTT. Translation: CASSLGLAGMDQPQHF.

This clonotype was counted ten times or more. The chain links TRBV6-5 to TRBJ2-3; D is undetermined. CDR1 is MNHEY and CDR2 is SVGAGI in the germline V gene. The CDR3 is 15 amino acids. The V end was cut by 2 bases, the J end by 0 bases, with 9 bases between. The CDR3 loop is CASSYRSGSTDTQYF. In DNA form, the CDR3 reads TGTGCCAGCAGTTACCGCTCCGGGAGCACAGATACGCAGTATTTT.

The table lists this clonotype with a few counts. The chain is built from TRBV27 and TRBJ1-6, with 8 positions matching TRBD1. CDR3 length: 15 amino acids. With V trimmed by 7 bases and J by 7 bases, 9 bases remained unmatched. Germline V lookup: CDR1 MNHEY, CDR2 SMNVEV (reference sequence). The chain's CDR3 is CASTSTGAGNSPLHF. In DNA, the CDR3 is TGTGCCAGCACTTCGACAGGGGCTGGAAATTCACCCCTCCACTTT.

This clonotype was counted only a few times. V gene TRBV2 combines with J gene TRBJ1-1, with D unclear. V was cut by 11 bases and J by 7 bases, with 14 bases left in between. The CDR3 sequence is 11 residues long. Germline loops: CDR1 SNHLY, CDR2 FYNNEI. The CDR3 is CAGTIRSEAFF. As DNA, the CDR3 is TGTGCCGGAACTATCCGAAGTGAAGCTTTCTTT.

For the CDR3, the DNA is TGTGCCAGCAGCCAAGCTATGGACCGGGGGACCTTACGGTCACCCCTCCACTTT. Translated, it gives CASSQAMDRGTLRSPLHF. The chain joins TRBV14 to TRBJ1-6; possibly TRBD1 for D (5 bases). Deletions cut 1 base from V and 10 bases from J, with 23 bases between. Germline values: CDR1 SGHDN, CDR2 FVKESK. The CDR3 spans 18 residues.